Following are 9 T cell receptor beta chains from one sample sequenced in a study of control samples from healthy donors and cancer patients. Using immunoSEQ multiplex PCR, the repertoire was profiled, and TCRdb retains in-frame clones only, with some absent. The table has over 90,000 clones, about 91% seen once; the top ten hold less than 2.5%. Source material: blood. Receptor source: a woman between 18 and 29 years old in good health.

V and J are TRBV27 and TRBJ2-2, with TRBD1 matching 10 bases. V lost 0 bases, J lost 6 bases, and 4 bases stayed unmatched. Germline V gives CDR1 MNHEY, CDR2 SMNVEV (reference sequence). The CDR3 has 16 amino acids. DNA for the CDR3: TGTGCCAGCAGTTTATCCGGGACAGGGGTCCCCGGGGAGCTGTTTTTT. As protein: CASSLSGTGVPGELFF.

The V call is TRBV29-1, the J call TRBJ2-7; D call uncertain. The CDR3 loop spans 15 amino acids. V lost 3 bases to trimming and J lost 6 bases, with 21 bases between them. Germline lookup yields CDR1 SQVTM and CDR2 ANQGSEA. As DNA, the CDR3 is TGCAGCGTTGATTATGTCCGGACCCCCGGTCTCGAGCAGTACTTC. It encodes CSVDYVRTPGLEQYF.

This clone was seen only once. The V call is TRBV19, the J call TRBJ2-1; D unclear. The CDR3 length is 12 residues. V shed 7 bases and J shed 2 bases, with 6 bases lying between them. The germline V gene encodes CDR1 LNHDA and CDR2 SQIVND (reference sequence). The CDR3 protein is CASTNPYNEQFF. CDR3 bases: TGTGCCAGTACTAATCCCTACAATGAGCAGTTCTTC.

The chain links TRBV7-9 to TRBJ2-3, with unresolved D. V lost 5 bases and J lost 4, with 13 bases in between. Germline CDR1 is SEHNR and CDR2 is FQNEAQ (reference sequence). This CDR3 is 14 amino acids long. CDR3 residues: CASSPTSRPDTQYF. CDR3 DNA sequence: TGTGCCAGCAGCCCCACATCCCGGCCAGATACGCAGTATTTT.

The chain recombines TRBV5-1 with TRBJ2-7; TRBD1 matches 10 bases. V lost 0 bases, J lost 6 bases, and 3 bases stayed unmatched. Germline V gene data show CDR1 as SGHRS and CDR2 as YFSETQ. The CDR3 spans 14 residues. The CDR3 DNA follows: TGCGCCAGCAGCTTGGTGAGGACAGGGGGCGAGCAGTACTTC. The encoded protein is CASSLVRTGGEQYF.

The chain links TRBV6-6 to TRBJ1-1; 8 bases line up with TRBD1. Trimming cost V 6 bases and J 1 base; bases outside gene matches: 4. The CDR3 contains 14 residues. The germline V gene encodes CDR1 MNHNY and CDR2 SVGAGI (reference sequence). The CDR3 is CASSPDRGNTEAFF. CDR3 coding DNA: TGTGCCAGCAGCCCCGACAGGGGGAACACTGAAGCTTTCTTT.

This chain joins TRBV30 and TRBJ2-7; D is unresolved. The V end lost 5 bases, the J end lost 0 bases, and 8 bases lay between the germline ends. Looked up from germline, CDR1 is GTSNPN and CDR2 is SVGIG (reference sequence). The CDR3 spans 12 residues. CDR3 protein: CAWADSSYEQYF. The DNA of the CDR3 is TGTGCCTGGGCGGATAGCTCCTACGAGCAGTACTTC. The entire variable domain, with the rest obtained from reference TRBV30 and TRBJ2-7, is as follows: SQTIHQWPATLVQPVGSPLSLECTVEGTSNPNLYWYRQAAGRGLQLLFYSVGIGQISSEVPQNLSASRPQDRQFILSSKKLLLSDSGFYLCAWADSSYEQYFGPGTRLTVT.

The chain carries TRBV12-3 or TRBV12-4 and TRBJ2-1; D not resolved. The CDR3 is made up of 11 amino acids. V shed 5 bases and J shed 9 bases, with 8 bases lying between them. For the CDR3, the DNA is TGTGCCAGCAGTACCCTTATTGAGCAGTTCTTC. Its protein is CASSTLIEQFF.

This chain connects TRBV7-6 to TRBJ2-7; no reliable D call. The ends were cut back, 1 base at V and 7 bases at J, with 14 bases in the middle. The CDR3 runs to 14 residues. CDR1 and CDR2 (germline): SGHVS, FNYEAQ. CDR3 DNA sequence: TGTGCCAGCAGCTTAGGGTACGTCGATACAGAGCAGTACTTC. Its translation is CASSLGYVDTEQYF. The whole variable domain, remainder taken from reference TRBV7-6 and TRBJ2-7, is GAGVSQSPRYKVTKRGQDVALRCDPISGHVSLYWYRQALGQGPEFLTYFNYEAQQDKSGLPNDRFSAERPEGSISTLTIQRTEQRDSAMYRCASSLGYVDTEQYFGPGTRLTVT.